This TCR beta chain was identified in a study of T cells expressing NK-cell markers. TCRdb reprocessed the 5' RACE reads and stores each CDR3 protein as one record, lacking DNA. Reported are about 260,000 distinct CDR3 sequences; the ten largest clones contain more than 3.5%. CDR1 and CDR2 (germline): DFQATT, SNEGSKA (reference sequence). The CDR3 is made up of 15 amino acids. The clonotype was recovered from a woman between 18 and 69 years old in good health. The source material was blood T cells: a sorted CD56 or NKG2C T cell subset, CD4+ or CD8+ T cells, or bulk PBMC T cells (not recorded which). This rearrangement joins TRBV20-1 to TRBJ1-4. This CDR3 reads CSARPGRATNEKLFF.